This TCR beta chain was found in a study of OX40 agonist ivuxolimab in advanced cancers. On the study more broadly: A mean age of roughly 60 years, range roughly 23 to 85, was recorded, and around 85% were male.

The table came from immunoSEQ multiplex PCR; TCRdb's copy has only in-frame clones and leaves some out. The sample contains 40,000 or so clones, around four fifths of which appear only once. Germline V gene sequence: CDR1 GTSNPN, CDR2 SVGIG (reference sequence). With 2 bases removed from V and 8 bases from J, the gap between germline ends came to 12 bases. The CDR3 runs 12 residues. For this clone: Its antigen remains unidentified.

Overall study findings and caveats: There were also nonresponders showing low normalized T-cell clonal expansion. The study observed clonal expansion of CD4+ and CD8+ blood T cells by week 6 at 0.1 to 3.0 mg/kg.

This clonotype originated in an adult with an advanced solid tumor such as melanoma, head and neck, liver or kidney cancer. The source was CD4+ or CD8+ T cells sorted from blood, collected in a trial of the OX40 agonist ivuxolimab. The chain employs TRBV30 and TRBJ1-2; D is ambiguous. The CDR3: CAWSRSLGGYTF. The CDR3 DNA sequence: TGTGCCTGGAGTCGGTCTCTAGGGGGCTACACCTTC.